A selection of T cell receptor beta chains follows, all from one sample in a study of EBV T-cell therapy then PD-1 blockade in nasopharyngeal carcinoma. Using immunoSEQ multiplex PCR, the repertoire was profiled, and TCRdb retains in-frame clones only, with some absent. The table has 24,000 or so clones, roughly 84% seen once. Their antigen targets remain unknown. The sequences come from CD8+ T cells from blood, collected between days 50 and 65 from a patient whose treatment included autologous EBV-specific T cells and nivolumab. The receptors originated from a man between 40 and 49 years old with nasopharyngeal carcinoma. The CDR3 runs from the conserved cysteine through the conserved F or W. The D gene is left open where the match is weak. Clone size appears in some rows only: once, few, many, or a class for an expanded clone.

v_gene	d_gene	j_gene	abundance	CDR3nt	CDR3aa
TRBV2	TRBD1	TRBJ2-4	NA	TGTGCCAGCAGTGACCCCTCAGGGGGCCCCAAAAACATTCAGTACTTC	CASSDPSGGPKNIQYF
TRBV24-1	NA	TRBJ2-7	NA	TGTGCCACCAGTGACTCTGACTACGAGCAGTACTTC	CATSDSDYEQYF
TRBV4-3	NA	TRBJ1-1	once	TGCGCCAGCAGCCAAGACCTAGTGGCACTGCTCCAAGCTTTCTTT	CASSQDLVALLQAFF
TRBV12-3/TRBV12-4	NA	TRBJ1-2	NA	TGTGCCAGCAGTTTACCAGGGAGCTATGGCTACACCTTC	CASSLPGSYGYTF
TRBV7-9	NA	TRBJ2-1	NA	TGTGCCAGCAGCTTAGTTGCGTCTGGCGGTGAGCAGTTCTTC	CASSLVASGGEQFF
TRBV20-1	NA	TRBJ1-5	NA	TGCAGTGCTAGTACCGTGGAGAGCAATCAGCCCCAGCATTTT	CSASTVESNQPQHF
TRBV7-3	NA	TRBJ2-6	NA	TGTGCCAGCAGCTTAACGCGGAGGTACTCTGGGGCCAACGTCCTGACTTTC	CASSLTRRYSGANVLTF
TRBV15	NA	TRBJ2-2	NA	TGTGCCACCAGCGGTCTCGGTCTCCCTTTTGTCGCGAACACCGGGGAGCTGTTTTTT	CATSGLGLPFVANTGELFF
TRBV2	NA	TRBJ2-7	NA	TGTGCCAGCAGTGTTTACTTGGGACCTCGCTACGAGCAGTACTTC	CASSVYLGPRYEQYF
TRBV4-1	NA	TRBJ1-4	NA	TGCGCCAGCAGCGGCCCAACTAATGAAAAACTGTTTTTT	CASSGPTNEKLFF
TRBV7-6	NA	TRBJ2-1	many	TGTGCCAGCAGCTTAGGTGGGGGGCGCGCTTTGGATGAGCAGTTCTTC	CASSLGGGRALDEQFF
TRBV6-5	NA	TRBJ1-2	NA	TGTGCCAGCAGTTACTTAGCGGAAGGGGGTGCTGGCTACACCTTC	CASSYLAEGGAGYTF
TRBV29-1	TRBD1	TRBJ1-1	NA	TGCAGGGCAAGGGTGACAGGGGCCACGAACACTGAAGCTTTCTTT	CRARVTGATNTEAFF
TRBV6-4	NA	TRBJ1-1	NA	TGTGCCAGCAGTCTCTCGGAAAACACTGAAGCTTTCTTT	CASSLSENTEAFF